This entry concerns a single T cell receptor (beta chain). Its antigen remains unknown. The sample comes from a study of cytomegalovirus exposure and HLA in healthy donors. Points from the study as a whole: Among the CMV-associated chains, a few were confirmed in vitro as specific for CMV antigens. The majority of TCR sequences were rare, yet some public TCRs appeared in many donors.

These donors were members of the roughly 120-subject validation cohort, a group separate from the approximately 670-subject first cohort. Data came from immunoSEQ multiplex PCR; TCRdb stores just in-frame clones and leaves some out. The data show roughly 280,000 clones, approximately 83% seen once. The source of this sequence is a woman under 30 in good health and CMV-seronegative. Sequencing was carried out using PBMCs.

CDR3 in amino acids: CASRRTETNEKLFF. The CDR3 nucleotides read TGTGCCAGCAGGAGAACAGAGACTAATGAAAAACTGTTTTTT. This rearrangement joins TRBV6-5 to TRBJ1-4, with D uncertain. This CDR3 is built from 14 residues. Germline CDR1 and CDR2: MNHEY and SVGAGI. Trimming removed 6 bases from V and 2 bases from J, with 10 bases in between.